Shown below are 21 T cell receptor beta chains from a single sample sequenced in a study of T cells in Graves' hyperthyroidism and ophthalmopathy. Regions amplified from RNA transcripts were the TCR beta CDR3 regions. First-round RT-PCR targeting the TCR CDR3 was performed with the HTBI primer set. TCRdb analysed the multiplex PCR reads with MiXCR anew, one entry per CDR3 protein. The sample shows around 270,000 distinct CDR3 sequences, roughly 20% of them seen only once. The sequenced sample consisted of blood. The receptor set was obtained from a man aged 45-65 years with Graves' ophthalmopathy.

Ten or more counts support this clonotype. V and J are TRBV7-8 and TRBJ2-7; D is possibly TRBD1 (5 bases). Per germline, CDR1 SGHVS and CDR2 FQNEAQ. The CDR3 has 14 residues. V shed 3 bases and J shed 0 bases, with 9 bases lying between them. The CDR3 bases are TGTGCCAGCAGCTTTCTACAGGTCTCCTACGAGCAGTACTTC. Translating it yields CASSFLQVSYEQYF.

The chain has TRBV27 and TRBJ1-4, with D possibly being TRBD1 (5 bases). Trimming cost V 4 bases and J 2 bases, with 11 bases left between them. The CDR3 extends over 15 amino acids. Germline CDR1 MNHEY, CDR2 SMNVEV (reference sequence). The CDR3 sequence is CASSSGGITNEKLFF. In nucleotides, the CDR3 is TGTGCCAGCAGTTCCGGGGGAATCACTAATGAAAAACTGTTTTTT.

This clonotype occurred many times. The chain carries TRBV27 and TRBJ2-2; 7 bases are shared with TRBD2. V dropped 8 bases and J dropped 0; count of bases not matched to a gene: 9. The CDR3 sequence is 16 residues long. The germline V gene has CDR1 MNHEY and CDR2 SMNVEV (reference sequence). The CDR3 is CASRGLLATNTGELFF. As DNA, the CDR3 is TGTGCCAGCCGGGGATTACTAGCGACGAACACCGGGGAGCTGTTTTTT.

The chain combines TRBV19 with TRBJ2-2; D is undetermined. CDR1 LNHDA and CDR2 SQIVND come from the germline V gene (reference sequence). The CDR3 spans 13 residues. The V and J ends lost 9 bases and 4 bases respectively, with 12 bases between them. The CDR3 DNA follows: TGTGCCAGCACCTTGGGTTTCACCGGGGAGCTGTTTTTT. Translating it yields CASTLGFTGELFF.

This clonotype was found many times. This chain uses TRBV3-1 with TRBJ2-5; D is possibly TRBD2 (6 bases). With 1 base removed from V and 5 bases from J, the gap between germline ends came to 11 bases. The CDR3 covers 14 residues. Germline V gene lookup returns CDR1 LGHDT and CDR2 YNNKEL (reference sequence). CDR3: CASSQALARETQYF. CDR3 bases: TGTGCCAGCAGCCAAGCACTAGCCAGGGAGACCCAGTACTTC.

The V and J genes are TRBV2 and TRBJ2-5, with 11 nucleotides matching TRBD2. The CDR3 has 15 residues. Germline V CDR1 and CDR2: SNHLY, FYNNEI. With V trimmed by 2 bases and J by 4 bases, 3 bases remained unmatched. CDR3 amino acids: CASSELAGGAETQYF. CDR3 nucleotides: TGTGCCAGCAGTGAACTAGCGGGAGGAGCAGAGACCCAGTACTTC.

The chain has TRBV10-1 and TRBJ2-1, with D hard to call. CDR1 and CDR2 (germline): WNHNN, SYGVQD (reference sequence). V gave up 2 bases and J gave up 7 bases, with 15 bases separating them. The CDR3 length is 15 residues. The CDR3 sequence is CASSEGREGMNEQFF. CDR3 DNA: TGCGCCAGCAGTGAGGGAAGGGAAGGTATGAATGAGCAGTTCTTC.

This CDR3 reads CASILSGNHYNEQFF. In DNA, the CDR3 is TGTGCCAGCATCCTTAGCGGGAACCACTACAATGAGCAGTTCTTC. The rearrangement uses TRBV6-1 and TRBJ2-1; 8 bases map to TRBD2. The ends lost 7 bases at V and 3 bases at J; junction bases unmatched: 8. In germline, CDR1 is MNHNS, CDR2 SASEGT. CDR3 length equals 15 residues.

This clonotype has only a few counts. The chain couples TRBV27 to TRBJ2-5; a possible D gene is TRBD2 (6 bases). Per germline, CDR1 MNHEY and CDR2 SMNVEV (reference sequence). The length of the CDR3 is 14 residues. The V and J ends lost 6 bases and 4 bases respectively, with 15 bases between them. The CDR3: CASSLGSPGETQYF. The DNA for the CDR3 is TGTGCCAGCAGCCTCGGGAGTCCGGGAGAGACCCAGTACTTC.

The sample holds many counts of this clonotype. The J gene is TRBJ1-1, the V gene TRBV5-1; no firm D call. V lost 1 base, J lost 1 base, and 11 bases lay in between. The CDR3 is 15 residues long. Germline V CDR1 and CDR2: SGHRS, YFSETQ. The CDR3 sequence is CASSLNYGQNTEAFF. CDR3 DNA: TGCGCCAGCAGCTTGAATTACGGCCAGAACACTGAAGCTTTCTTT.

The CDR3 is CASSFAGELFF. In DNA form, the CDR3 reads TGTGCCAGCAGCTTTGCCGGGGAGCTGTTTTTT. This chain connects TRBV5-5 to TRBJ2-2; no definite D call. The CDR3 is made up of 11 amino acids. V lost 2 bases to trimming and J lost 6 bases, with 2 bases between them. Looked up from germline, CDR1 is SGHKS and CDR2 is YYEKEE (reference sequence).

V usage is TRBV12-3 or TRBV12-4 and J usage is TRBJ2-1, with D perhaps assigned TRBD1 or TRBD2 (6 bases each). The CDR3 extends over 13 amino acids. V was shortened by 3 bases and J by 7 bases, with 10 bases between the two germline ends. The CDR3 DNA reads TGTGCCAGCAGTTTCGGGGGCGAGAATGAGCAGTTCTTC. It is translated as CASSFGGENEQFF.

This chain connects TRBV2 to TRBJ1-2; TRBD1 matches 7 bases. Trimming cost V 7 bases and J 1 base; bases outside gene matches: 9. The CDR3 covers 15 residues. Germline V gives CDR1 SNHLY, CDR2 FYNNEI. The chain's CDR3 is CASKRVQGINYGYTF. The CDR3 region has the DNA TGTGCCAGCAAGAGGGTACAGGGGATTAACTATGGCTACACCTTC.

This clonotype occurred many times. This sequence joins TRBV28 and TRBJ2-7, with TRBD2 identical over 10 bases. The CDR3 spans 14 residues. The J segment lost 4 bases and the V segment lost 8 bases, leaving 8 bases of the junction unmatched. CDR1 MDHEN and CDR2 SYDVKM come from the germline V gene. In nucleotides, the CDR3 is TGTGCCAGCTTTTCCCCTAGCGGGAGTTACGAGCAGTACTTC. Translation: CASFSPSGSYEQYF.

The sample holds many counts of this clonotype. This chain connects TRBV3-1 to TRBJ1-2; no clear D. Germline V gene lookup returns CDR1 LGHDT and CDR2 YNNKEL (reference sequence). Trimming removed 3 bases from V and 3 bases from J, with 11 bases in between. The CDR3 loop spans 14 amino acids. CDR3 sequence (DNA): TGTGCCAGCAGCCAGGTCGACGTCTACTATGGCTACACCTTC. This codes for CASSQVDVYYGYTF.

V gene TRBV5-4 combines with J gene TRBJ2-3, with 7 bases identical to TRBD2. The CDR3 length is 14 residues. CDR1 is SGHNT and CDR2 is YYREEE in the germline V gene (reference sequence). Trimming removed 6 bases from V and 2 bases from J; junction bases left unmatched: 6. CDR3 nucleotide sequence: TGTGCCAGCACCCCGGGACTAACCACAGATACGCAGTATTTT. This translates into CASTPGLTTDTQYF.

The V call is TRBV11-1, the J call TRBJ2-1; 8 nucleotides match TRBD1. J was trimmed by 7 bases and V by 6 bases; bases with no gene match: 2. Germline V CDR1 and CDR2: SGHAT, FQDESV (reference sequence). The CDR3 loop spans 12 amino acids. The CDR3 reads CASRDRENEQFF. CDR3 DNA: TGTGCCAGCAGGGACAGGGAAAATGAGCAGTTCTTC.

This clonotype was recorded many times. The CDR3 region is CASSLLEPRGFGEQYF. For the CDR3, the DNA is TGTGCCAGCAGTTTACTAGAGCCACGGGGCTTCGGCGAGCAGTACTTC. J is TRBJ2-7 and V is TRBV28; TRBD1 or TRBD2 may be the D gene (5 bases each). V was clipped by 2 bases and J by 6 bases, with 20 bases between them. The CDR3 is 16 residues long. CDR1 is MDHEN, CDR2 SYDVKM, per germline.

The chain uses TRBV5-1 and TRBJ2-2; D gene ambiguous. Germline CDR1 reads SGHRS; CDR2 reads YFSETQ. The CDR3 covers 15 residues. Trimming left V 0 bases short and J 4 bases short, with 10 bases between. Here the CDR3 DNA reads TGCGCCAGCAGCTTGGCCGGACCACTCACCGGGGAGCTGTTTTTT. Translation: CASSLAGPLTGELFF.

This clonotype was observed a handful of times. The genes are TRBV24-1 and TRBJ2-5; D is undetermined. Germline CDR1 reads KGHDR; CDR2 reads SFDVKD. The CDR3 is 14 residues long. The germline V and J ends were trimmed by 4 bases and 1 base, with 9 bases remaining between them. CDR3 amino acids: CATSDALGQETQYF. The CDR3 DNA follows: TGTGCCACCAGTGACGCCCTGGGCCAAGAGACCCAGTACTTC.

This clonotype has only one observation. The rearrangement uses TRBV9 and TRBJ2-2; D is perhaps TRBD2 (6 bases). V gave up 3 bases and J gave up 5 bases, with 17 bases separating them. The CDR3 length is 16 residues. Germline V CDR1 and CDR2: SGDLS, YYNGEE. The CDR3 sequence is CASSEPGLQGTGELFF. For the CDR3, the DNA is TGTGCCAGCAGCGAGCCGGGACTCCAAGGGACCGGGGAGCTGTTTTTT.